Listed here is a single T cell receptor (beta chain). This sample stems from a study of blood T cell repertoires in COVID-19. Study summary: PBMCs, B-cell-depleted T cells, or T cells provided the cDNA or gDNA that made up the material.

CDR3 size: 14 residues. Seattle's cohort entered during active infection and was followed longitudinally. The assay was immunoSEQ multiplex PCR, and TCRdb's table has in-frame clones only and misses some. Of 410,000 or so clones listed, approximately 91% are singletons. The J gene is TRBJ1-5, the V gene TRBV21-1; the D call in the table, TRBD1, was not verified against the DNA. TRBV21-1 is termed a pseudogene. The TCR was taken from a woman in her forties with COVID-19, enrolled during active disease. Sequencing was performed on peripheral blood. The CDR3 is CASRGAGSNQPQHF. The CDR3 DNA sequence: TGTGCCAGCAGGGGGGCAGGGAGCAATCAGCCCCAGCATTTT.